The 19 T cell receptor beta chains in this list originate from one sample, sequenced in a study of control samples from healthy donors and cancer patients. Method: immunoSEQ multiplex PCR; TCRdb's copy keeps in-frame clones and lacks some. Of about 110,000 clones listed, around 80% are singletons. Specimen: blood. All receptors derive from a man between 18 and 35 years old in good health.

The V call is TRBV6-2 or TRBV6-3, the J call TRBJ2-7; D is undetermined. V shed 2 bases and J shed 6 bases, with 14 bases lying between them. The CDR3 covers 14 residues. Per the germline V gene, CDR1 is MNHEY and CDR2 is SVGEGT. The CDR3 nucleotides are TGTGCCAGCAGTTACCTTTCAGGACCGGGCGAGCAGTACTTC. Its translation: CASSYLSGPGEQYF.

The chain joins TRBV14 to TRBJ1-2; D not certain. This CDR3 is built from 13 residues. V was trimmed by 0 bases and J by 6 bases, leaving 8 bases between them. From germline, CDR1 is SGHDN and CDR2 FVKESK. CDR3 region: CASSQEEWDGYTF. The CDR3 DNA is TGTGCCAGCAGCCAAGAAGAGTGGGATGGCTACACCTTC.

V is TRBV5-6 and J is TRBJ1-2, with D perhaps TRBD1 (6 bases). Germline values: CDR1 SGHDT, CDR2 YYEEEE. CDR3 length: 15 residues. V was trimmed by 4 bases and J by 0 bases, leaving 13 bases between them. This CDR3 is CASSRTGNANYGYTF. For the CDR3, the DNA is TGTGCCAGCAGCAGAACAGGGAACGCTAACTATGGCTACACCTTC.

The chain employs TRBV29-1 and TRBJ2-5; the D gene is possibly TRBD1 (6 bases). CDR3 length: 13 amino acids. Deletions cut 5 bases from V and 3 bases from J, with 13 bases between. The germline CDR1 and CDR2 sequences are SQVTM and ANQGSEA. This CDR3 reads CSVLGQFKETQYF. In DNA form, the CDR3 reads TGCAGCGTTCTAGGACAGTTTAAAGAGACCCAGTACTTC.

The chain links TRBV10-3 to TRBJ1-2; TRBD1 aligns across 9 bases. The CDR3 runs to 14 residues. V lost 0 bases to trimming and J lost 5 bases; unmatched junction nucleotides: 1. The V gene's germline CDR1 is ENHRY and CDR2 SYGVKD. CDR3 DNA: TGTGCCATCAGTGAGTCGGGACAGGGTTATGGCTACACCTTC. It encodes CAISESGQGYGYTF.

This clone showed up just once. J is TRBJ2-3 and V is TRBV7-2; D is perhaps TRBD1 (7 bases). Germline loops: CDR1 SGHTA, CDR2 FQGNSA. This CDR3 has 14 residues. V was trimmed by 5 bases and J by 6 bases, leaving 15 bases between them. Here the CDR3 reads CASSVRGVKDTQYF. Written as DNA, the CDR3 is TGTGCCAGCAGCGTCAGGGGGGTTAAGGATACGCAGTATTTT.

The rearrangement uses TRBV6-5 and TRBJ1-3, with D perhaps matching TRBD1 (6 bases). V dropped 7 bases and J dropped 4 bases, with 11 bases sitting between them. The CDR3 is 13 residues long. Per germline, CDR1 MNHEY and CDR2 SVGAGI. CDR3 DNA sequence: TGTGCCAGCACCCAAAGGGGGGGAAACACCATATATTTT. Translating it yields CASTQRGGNTIYF.

This clone was found once. The J gene is TRBJ1-1, the V gene TRBV25-1; tentative D call: TRBD1 (6 bases). The CDR3 covers 15 residues. Trimming took off 6 bases at V and 1 base at J, with 15 bases between the two ends. The germline CDR1 and CDR2 sequences are MGHDK and SYGVNS. As DNA, the CDR3 is TGTGCCAGCAGCGAAAGCCTGACAGGGAACACTGAAGCTTTCTTT. As protein: CASSESLTGNTEAFF.

V and J are TRBV3-1 (or the pseudogene TRBV3-2) and TRBJ2-1; 9 bases align to TRBD2. CDR1 and CDR2 (germline): LGHDT, YNNKEL (reference sequence). Germline trimming cut 4 bases from V and 3 bases from J; bases unmatched to any gene: 4. The CDR3 loop spans 15 amino acids. The CDR3 protein is CASSPLTSGYNEQFF. The DNA of the CDR3 is TGTGCCAGCAGCCCCCTGACTAGCGGCTACAATGAGCAGTTCTTC.

This clone is a singleton in its sample. The J gene is TRBJ1-2, the V gene TRBV4-3, with no clear D. V lost 1 base to trimming and J lost 2 bases, with 11 bases between them. The CDR3 covers 15 residues. In germline, CDR1 is LGHNA, CDR2 YSLEER. CDR3 sequence (DNA): TGCGCCAGCAGCCAAGTGGGTCGGGGAAACTATGGCTACACCTTC. This encodes CASSQVGRGNYGYTF.

This sequence joins TRBV19 and TRBJ1-5, with a tentative D call TRBD1 (5 bases). The V gene's germline CDR1 is LNHDA and CDR2 SQIVND (reference sequence). The V and J ends lost 2 bases and 10 bases respectively, with 15 bases between them. The CDR3 is made up of 14 amino acids. CDR3 DNA sequence: TGTGCCAGTAGTATAAGGGGCAGCGGTCGCCCCCAGCATTTT. This translates into CASSIRGSGRPQHF.

This sequence joins TRBV4-2 and TRBJ1-2, with 9 bases that match TRBD1. Germline CDR1 is LGHNA and CDR2 is YNFKEQ. J was trimmed by 4 bases and V by 6 bases; bases with no gene match: 6. The CDR3 sequence is 14 residues long. CDR3 coding DNA: TGTGCCAGCAGAAGACAGGGGGATGGCTATGGCTACACCTTC. It yields the protein CASRRQGDGYGYTF.

This sequence joins TRBV15 and TRBJ1-5; perhaps TRBD1 as D (5 bases). Trimming shortened V by 1 base and J by 6 bases, and 13 bases separated the two germline ends. CDR1 LNHNV and CDR2 YYDKDF come from the germline V gene (reference sequence). This CDR3 has 15 residues. The DNA for the CDR3 is TGTGCCACCAGCAGAGTTCGAGGGGTTGGTCAGCCCCAGCATTTT. The encoded protein is CATSRVRGVGQPQHF.

This sequence joins TRBV7-8 and TRBJ1-2; 10 bases are shared with TRBD1. Germline CDR1 and CDR2: SGHVS and FQNEAQ. With V trimmed by 4 bases and J by 8 bases, 4 bases remained unmatched. The CDR3 runs 13 residues. The CDR3 DNA reads TGTGCCAGCAGCTCCGGGACAGGGGACGGCTACACCTTC. Translated, it gives CASSSGTGDGYTF.

The V and J genes are TRBV6-6 and TRBJ1-2, with 7 bases lining up with TRBD1. The V gene's germline CDR1 is MNHNY and CDR2 SVGAGI (reference sequence). This CDR3 has 17 amino acids. With 5 bases clipped from V and 3 bases from J, the junction kept 15 bases outside the gene matches. CDR3 residues: CASSPIPSWDRDYGYTF. The DNA for the CDR3 is TGTGCCAGCAGTCCAATCCCCTCGTGGGACAGAGACTATGGCTACACCTTC.

The chain carries TRBV5-4 and TRBJ2-3, with D unresolved. The CDR3 is made up of 14 amino acids. The germline V gene encodes CDR1 SGHNT and CDR2 YYREEE (reference sequence). V was shortened by 3 bases and J by 2 bases, with 10 bases between the two germline ends. Here the CDR3 reads CASSSKDLTDTQYF. DNA for the CDR3: TGTGCCAGCAGCTCTAAGGACCTCACAGATACGCAGTATTTT. The whole variable domain, remainder taken from reference TRBV5-4 and TRBJ2-3, is ETGVTQSPTHLIKTRGQQVTLRCSSQSGHNTVSWYQQALGQGPQFIFQYYREEENGRGNFPPRFSGLQFPNYSSELNVNALELDDSALYLCASSSKDLTDTQYFGPGTRLTVL.

This clone was seen a single time. This chain links TRBV5-4 with TRBJ2-5, with 8 bases fitting TRBD1. The CDR3 sequence is 18 residues long. J was trimmed by 4 bases and V by 1 base; bases with no gene match: 15. Germline loops: CDR1 SGHNT, CDR2 YYREEE (reference sequence). The CDR3 region has the DNA TGTGCCAGCAGCTTGCCCCCTGGACAGGGACTTTTCCTAGAGACCCAGTACTTC. Translated, it gives CASSLPPGQGLFLETQYF.

The count of this clone is one. The chain employs TRBV28 and TRBJ1-1, with D tentatively TRBD1 (6 bases). V lost 3 bases to trimming and J lost 0 bases, with 20 bases between them. The length of the CDR3 is 18 residues. Per germline, CDR1 MDHEN and CDR2 SYDVKM. CDR3 DNA: TGTGCCAGCAGTTTGTGGGTCCGGGTTGGGGGGCTGAACACTGAAGCTTTCTTT. This sequence encodes CASSLWVRVGGLNTEAFF.

This clone was seen just once. V gene TRBV29-1 combines with J gene TRBJ1-2; D is perhaps TRBD1 (5 bases). The germline CDR1 and CDR2 sequences are SQVTM and ANQGSEA. Trimming shortened V by 8 bases and J by 2 bases, and 9 bases separated the two germline ends. The CDR3 length is 11 residues. The chain's CDR3 is CSIQENYGYTF. CDR3 DNA sequence: TGCAGCATACAGGAAAACTATGGCTACACCTTC.